Detailed here is one T cell receptor beta chain. Measured with immunoSEQ multiplex PCR; TCRdb has only the in-frame clones, and not every one. The sample includes millions of clones, around 96% seen only once; the top ten take 1% to 1.3%. The naive CD8 fraction comprised CD45RO-negative cells positively selected for CCR7 and excluded terminally differentiated effector memory CD45RA+ cells. The CDR3 runs to 14 residues. V was trimmed by 4 bases and J by 0 bases, leaving 11 bases between them. Germline V gene lookup returns CDR1 SGHRS and CDR2 YFSETQ. This sample stems from a study of shared clonotypes between healthy human individuals.

The receptor's source is a man younger than 35 in good health. The material sequenced was naive CD8+ T cells sorted from blood. The chain couples TRBV5-1 to TRBJ2-7; D may correspond to TRBD1 or TRBD2 (5 bases each). The chain's CDR3 is CASSLYGTSYEQYF. CDR3 bases: TGCGCCAGCAGCCTCTACGGGACCTCCTACGAGCAGTACTTC. Combining the CDR3 with reference TRBV5-1 and TRBJ2-7 gives the whole variable domain KAGVTQTPRYLIKTRGQQVTLSCSPISGHRSVSWYQQTPGQGLQFLFEYFSETQRNKGNFPGRFSGRQFSNSRSEMNVSTLELGDSALYLCASSLYGTSYEQYFGPGTRLTVT.